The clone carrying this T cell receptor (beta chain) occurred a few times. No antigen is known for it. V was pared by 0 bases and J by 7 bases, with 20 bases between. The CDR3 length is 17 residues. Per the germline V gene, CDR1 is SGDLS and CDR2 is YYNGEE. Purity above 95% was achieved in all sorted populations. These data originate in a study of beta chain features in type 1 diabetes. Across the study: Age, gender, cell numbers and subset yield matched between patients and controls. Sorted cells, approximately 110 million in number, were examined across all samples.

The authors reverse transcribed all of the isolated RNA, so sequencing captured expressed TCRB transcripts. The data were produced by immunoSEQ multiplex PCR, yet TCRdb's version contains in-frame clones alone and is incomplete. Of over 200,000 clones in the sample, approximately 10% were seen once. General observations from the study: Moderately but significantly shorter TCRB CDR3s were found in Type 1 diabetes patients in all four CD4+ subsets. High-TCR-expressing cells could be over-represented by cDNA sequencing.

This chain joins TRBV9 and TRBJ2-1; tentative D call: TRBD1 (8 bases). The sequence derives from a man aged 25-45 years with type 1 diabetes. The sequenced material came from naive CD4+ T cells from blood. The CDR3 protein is CASSVGPSGRGRNEQFF. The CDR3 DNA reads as TGTGCCAGCAGCGTAGGGCCTAGCGGCAGGGGGCGAAATGAGCAGTTCTTC.